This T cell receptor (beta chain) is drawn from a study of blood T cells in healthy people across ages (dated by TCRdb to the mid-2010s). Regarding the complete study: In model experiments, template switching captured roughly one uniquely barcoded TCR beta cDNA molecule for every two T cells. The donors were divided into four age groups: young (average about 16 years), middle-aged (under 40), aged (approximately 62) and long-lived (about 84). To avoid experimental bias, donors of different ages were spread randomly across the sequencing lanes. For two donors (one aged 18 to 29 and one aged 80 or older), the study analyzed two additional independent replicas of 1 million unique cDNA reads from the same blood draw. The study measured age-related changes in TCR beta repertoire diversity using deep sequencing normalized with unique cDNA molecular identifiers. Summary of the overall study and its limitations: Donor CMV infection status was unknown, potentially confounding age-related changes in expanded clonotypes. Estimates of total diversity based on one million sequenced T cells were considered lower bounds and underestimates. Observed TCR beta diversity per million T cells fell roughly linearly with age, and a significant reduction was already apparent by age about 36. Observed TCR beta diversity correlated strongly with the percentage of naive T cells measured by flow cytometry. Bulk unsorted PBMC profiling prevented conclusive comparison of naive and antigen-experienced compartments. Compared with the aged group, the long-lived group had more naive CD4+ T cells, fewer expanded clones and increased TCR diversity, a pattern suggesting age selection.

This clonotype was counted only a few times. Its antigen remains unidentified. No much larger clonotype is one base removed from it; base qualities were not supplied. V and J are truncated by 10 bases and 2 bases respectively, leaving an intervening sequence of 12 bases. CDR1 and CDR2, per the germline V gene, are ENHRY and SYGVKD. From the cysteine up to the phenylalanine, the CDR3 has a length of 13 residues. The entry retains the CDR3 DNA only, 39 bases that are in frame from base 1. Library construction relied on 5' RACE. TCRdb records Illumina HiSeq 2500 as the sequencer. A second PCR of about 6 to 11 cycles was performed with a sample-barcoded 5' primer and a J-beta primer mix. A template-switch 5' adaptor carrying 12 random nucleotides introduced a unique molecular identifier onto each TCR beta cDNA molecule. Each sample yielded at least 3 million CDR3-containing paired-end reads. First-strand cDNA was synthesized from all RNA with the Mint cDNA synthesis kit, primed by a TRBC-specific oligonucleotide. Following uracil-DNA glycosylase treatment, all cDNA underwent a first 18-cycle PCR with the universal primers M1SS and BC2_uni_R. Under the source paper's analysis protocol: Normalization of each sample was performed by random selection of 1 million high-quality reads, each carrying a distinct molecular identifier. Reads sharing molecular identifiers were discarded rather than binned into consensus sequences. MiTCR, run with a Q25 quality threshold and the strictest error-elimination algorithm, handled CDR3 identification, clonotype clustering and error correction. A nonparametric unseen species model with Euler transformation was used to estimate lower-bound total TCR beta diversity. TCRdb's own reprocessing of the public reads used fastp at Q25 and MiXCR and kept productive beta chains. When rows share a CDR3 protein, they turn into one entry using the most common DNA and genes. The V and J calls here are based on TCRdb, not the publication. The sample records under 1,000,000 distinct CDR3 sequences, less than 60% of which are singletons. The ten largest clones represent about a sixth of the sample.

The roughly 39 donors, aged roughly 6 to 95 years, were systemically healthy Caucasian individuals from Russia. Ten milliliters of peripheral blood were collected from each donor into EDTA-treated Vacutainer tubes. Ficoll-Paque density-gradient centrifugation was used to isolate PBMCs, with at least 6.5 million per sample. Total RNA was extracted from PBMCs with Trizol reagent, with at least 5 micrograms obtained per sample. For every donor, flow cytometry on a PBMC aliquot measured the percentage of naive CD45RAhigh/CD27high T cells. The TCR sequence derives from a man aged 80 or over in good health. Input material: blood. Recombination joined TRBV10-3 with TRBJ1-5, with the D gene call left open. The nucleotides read TGTGCCACTGGTAATCAGGGCAATCAGCCCCAGCATTTT. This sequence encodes CATGNQGNQPQHF.